The 10 T cell receptor beta chains reported below all come from one sample, sequenced in a study of CD8 T cells in Susac syndrome. An amount of RNA that ranged from roughly 0.5 to 1 ug was reverse transcribed with random hexamers. TCRdb used MiXCR to reprocess the immunoSEQ multiplex PCR reads, holding one entry per CDR3 protein. The sample holds 150,000 to 200,000 distinct CDR3 sequences, approximately 94% seen once. Sample: CD4+ T cells from PBMCs. The source is a human donor with Susac syndrome.

The J gene is TRBJ1-2, the V gene TRBV20-1; D possibly corresponds to TRBD1 (5 bases). The CDR3 length is 15 residues. Germline V gene lookup returns CDR1 DFQATT and CDR2 SNEGSKA (reference sequence). The germline V and J ends were trimmed by 0 bases and 4 bases, with 15 bases remaining between them. The CDR3 region has the DNA TGCAGTGCTAGAGAGGCAGGGTTGAGGAGCTATGGCTACACCTTC. It codes for CSAREAGLRSYGYTF.

V is TRBV20-1 and J is TRBJ1-5; 7 bases fit TRBD1. The J segment lost 7 bases and the V segment lost 3 bases, leaving 6 bases of the junction unmatched. The CDR3 covers 13 residues. CDR1 DFQATT and CDR2 SNEGSKA come from the germline V gene (reference sequence). CDR3 sequence: CSARRTGGQPQHF. CDR3 DNA sequence: TGCAGTGCTAGGAGGACAGGCGGACAGCCCCAGCATTTT.

The chain recombines TRBV6-5 with TRBJ2-5; D is ambiguous. V lost 0 bases and J lost 1, with 6 bases in between. The CDR3 runs to 14 residues. Germline-derived CDR1 and CDR2 are MNHEY and SVGAGI. The CDR3 DNA reads TGTGCCAGCAGTTACTCGACCAGCCAAGAGACCCAGTACTTC. As protein: CASSYSTSQETQYF.

Of note for this clonotype: Germline and junction disagree at one end, which may indicate a read error. The chain links TRBV14 to TRBJ1-6, with TRBD1 matching 9 bases. Germline V gene lookup returns CDR1 SGHDN and CDR2 FVKESK. The CDR3 covers 14 residues. In DNA, the CDR3 is TGTGCCAGCAGACAAGGGACAGGGAATTCACCCCTCCACTTT. Translated, it gives CASRQGTGNSPLHF.

The V gene is TRBV4-1, the J gene TRBJ2-1, with unresolved D. V was cut by 2 bases and J by 1 base, with 9 bases left in between. This CDR3 region has 15 residues. Germline loops: CDR1 MGHRA, CDR2 YSYEKL. The CDR3: CASSQFSGSYNEQFF. The CDR3 DNA sequence: TGCGCCAGCAGCCAATTTTCAGGATCCTACAATGAGCAGTTCTTC.

DNA for the CDR3: TGTGCCAGCTCGCAGGGACGGTTGGAGACCCAGTACTTC. The encoded protein is CASSQGRLETQYF. This chain uses TRBV2 with TRBJ2-5, with D possibly being TRBD1 or TRBD2 (5 bases each). In germline, CDR1 is SNHLY, CDR2 FYNNEI. V dropped 8 bases and J dropped 5 bases, with 15 bases sitting between them. This CDR3 region has 13 residues.

The CDR3 DNA is TGTGCCAGCAGCCCGTCCGCTAGCGGGGGCAATGAGCAGTTCTTC. Its protein is CASSPSASGGNEQFF. V gene TRBV3-1 combines with J gene TRBJ2-1; 10 bases align to TRBD2. Trimming removed 4 bases from V and 6 bases from J; junction bases left unmatched: 6. Germline V CDR1 and CDR2: LGHDT, YNNKEL (reference sequence). The CDR3 length is 15 residues.

The J gene is TRBJ1-6, the V gene TRBV13; D is unclear. This CDR3 is 17 amino acids long. From germline, CDR1 is PRHDT and CDR2 FYEKMQ (reference sequence). V lost 4 bases, J lost 0 bases, and 13 bases lay in between. The CDR3: CASSSTGVGSYNSPLHF. CDR3 sequence (DNA): TGTGCCAGCAGCTCGACCGGGGTAGGCTCCTATAATTCACCCCTCCACTTT.

This clonotype was recorded once. CDR3 bases: TGTGCCAGCACCCTTGGGTGGGCGTATGAGCAGTTCTTC. Encoded protein: CASTLGWAYEQFF. The chain recombines TRBV7-2 with TRBJ2-1, with D hard to call. Looked up from germline, CDR1 is SGHTA and CDR2 is FQGNSA. The CDR3 totals 13 residues. Trimming left V 7 bases short and J 8 bases short, with 15 bases between.

The chain joins TRBV7-8 to TRBJ1-6; TRBD1 might be the D (6 bases). CDR1 and CDR2 (germline): SGHVS, FQNEAQ. The ends were cut back, 1 base at V and 9 bases at J, with 13 bases in the middle. The CDR3 has 15 amino acids. CDR3: CASSLDAGAGSPLHF. DNA of the CDR3: TGTGCCAGCAGCTTAGACGCGGGGGCTGGTTCACCCCTCCACTTT.